This TCR beta chain was retrieved from a study of identical twins (dated by TCRdb to between 2015 and 2016). Study-wide context: To test whether fetal clonotypes persist, this study deep-sequenced TCR alpha and beta repertoires from monozygotic twins, from unrelated adults of various ages, and from cord blood. To rule out contamination, replicate twin experiments were performed at different times with different library preparation protocols.

What the research found in general, with its limitations: Compared with coincidental sharing between unrelated individuals, out-of-frame TCR alpha sequences shared between twins showed an excess of sequences with low generation probability. In monozygotic twins, recombination models systematically underestimated out-of-frame TCR alpha sharing, but the models matched the sharing seen between unrelated individuals. Fewer insertions were carried by abundant cord blood beta clonotypes, a similar but weaker trend appeared in young adult naive repertoires, and no such trend appeared in memory repertoires. A weaker excess of twin sharing was found in beta out-of-frame sequences because the signal-to-noise ratio was lowered by fewer shared sequences. Invariant T cells such as MAIT and iNKT could partly confound zero-insertion analyses, although diverse VJ usage argued against such confounding for most clonotypes. Because the same donors could not be followed over many years, conclusions were based on cross-sectional statistical analysis.

The protocol used for the library was 5' RACE. TCRdb records Illumina HiSeq 2000 as the sequencer. A universal primer binding site was added through template switching, and the final cDNA carried a unique molecular identifier so that TCR cDNA molecules could be counted accurately. Specific primers in the conserved constant-segment region were used to synthesize first-strand cDNA for TCR alpha and beta chains. To control for contamination, every cDNA library was double barcoded, receiving both a SMART-Mk sample barcode and Illumina barcodes. TruSeq adapter sequences and Illumina sample barcodes were added in two successive PCR steps. Sequencing of the TCR alpha and beta cDNA libraries was done on the Illumina HiSeq platform using custom primers. Under the source paper's analysis protocol: MiGEC was used to process raw reads and extract unique molecular identifiers, and MiXCR was used to find CDR3 positions. Recombination models were inferred per individual with the repgenHMM and IGoR tools using an EM algorithm. Shared clonotype analysis was performed with the tcR package in R, normalizing sharing by the product of cloneset sizes. To study raw recombination free of thymic and clonal selection effects, out-of-frame nonproductive sequences were analyzed. The public reads were run again by TCRdb, first through fastp at Q25 and then through MiXCR, and only productive beta chains were kept. Rows with a matching CDR3 protein are joined into one entry that keeps the most common DNA and genes. These V and J calls are TCRdb output, not the study's own analysis. The sample includes 450,000 or so distinct CDR3 sequences, with 14% observed a single time. The ten largest make up around 0.48% of the sample.

All donors were healthy Caucasians. Three pairs of female monozygotic twins, all aged roughly 18 to 29 years, were included in the twin cohort. Positive isolation kits from Invitrogen were used to isolate the CD4+ and CD8+ T cell populations. Relative to germline, V is 4 bases shorter and J is 2 bases shorter, with 10 bases between their ends. The germline V gene (reference sequence) yields SGHKS for CDR1 and YYEKEE for CDR2. The CDR3 covers 14 residues, taking in both the cysteine and the phenylalanine. Kept here is only the CDR3 DNA, which spans 42 bases and is read in frame from base 1. This clonotype occurred once. The antigen it binds to is not known. Qualities for individual bases were not recorded, and no much larger clone is one base off. The same specimen was also included in a second study, on yellow fever vaccine responses in identical twins. The second study, in turn, reports: According to the authors, in identical twins the way T cells responded to vaccination appeared partly convergent and partly personalized. In identical twins, the study followed T cell clones that responded to the vaccine with precision.

The chain joins TRBV5-5 to TRBJ1-3; no D gene can be assigned with confidence. The origin of this receptor is a woman younger than 35 in good health. Sequencing was performed on CD4+ T cells sorted from blood. The nucleotides are TGTGCCAGCAGCCCCGAAGGCCCTGGAAACACCATATATTTT. It is translated as CASSPEGPGNTIYF.